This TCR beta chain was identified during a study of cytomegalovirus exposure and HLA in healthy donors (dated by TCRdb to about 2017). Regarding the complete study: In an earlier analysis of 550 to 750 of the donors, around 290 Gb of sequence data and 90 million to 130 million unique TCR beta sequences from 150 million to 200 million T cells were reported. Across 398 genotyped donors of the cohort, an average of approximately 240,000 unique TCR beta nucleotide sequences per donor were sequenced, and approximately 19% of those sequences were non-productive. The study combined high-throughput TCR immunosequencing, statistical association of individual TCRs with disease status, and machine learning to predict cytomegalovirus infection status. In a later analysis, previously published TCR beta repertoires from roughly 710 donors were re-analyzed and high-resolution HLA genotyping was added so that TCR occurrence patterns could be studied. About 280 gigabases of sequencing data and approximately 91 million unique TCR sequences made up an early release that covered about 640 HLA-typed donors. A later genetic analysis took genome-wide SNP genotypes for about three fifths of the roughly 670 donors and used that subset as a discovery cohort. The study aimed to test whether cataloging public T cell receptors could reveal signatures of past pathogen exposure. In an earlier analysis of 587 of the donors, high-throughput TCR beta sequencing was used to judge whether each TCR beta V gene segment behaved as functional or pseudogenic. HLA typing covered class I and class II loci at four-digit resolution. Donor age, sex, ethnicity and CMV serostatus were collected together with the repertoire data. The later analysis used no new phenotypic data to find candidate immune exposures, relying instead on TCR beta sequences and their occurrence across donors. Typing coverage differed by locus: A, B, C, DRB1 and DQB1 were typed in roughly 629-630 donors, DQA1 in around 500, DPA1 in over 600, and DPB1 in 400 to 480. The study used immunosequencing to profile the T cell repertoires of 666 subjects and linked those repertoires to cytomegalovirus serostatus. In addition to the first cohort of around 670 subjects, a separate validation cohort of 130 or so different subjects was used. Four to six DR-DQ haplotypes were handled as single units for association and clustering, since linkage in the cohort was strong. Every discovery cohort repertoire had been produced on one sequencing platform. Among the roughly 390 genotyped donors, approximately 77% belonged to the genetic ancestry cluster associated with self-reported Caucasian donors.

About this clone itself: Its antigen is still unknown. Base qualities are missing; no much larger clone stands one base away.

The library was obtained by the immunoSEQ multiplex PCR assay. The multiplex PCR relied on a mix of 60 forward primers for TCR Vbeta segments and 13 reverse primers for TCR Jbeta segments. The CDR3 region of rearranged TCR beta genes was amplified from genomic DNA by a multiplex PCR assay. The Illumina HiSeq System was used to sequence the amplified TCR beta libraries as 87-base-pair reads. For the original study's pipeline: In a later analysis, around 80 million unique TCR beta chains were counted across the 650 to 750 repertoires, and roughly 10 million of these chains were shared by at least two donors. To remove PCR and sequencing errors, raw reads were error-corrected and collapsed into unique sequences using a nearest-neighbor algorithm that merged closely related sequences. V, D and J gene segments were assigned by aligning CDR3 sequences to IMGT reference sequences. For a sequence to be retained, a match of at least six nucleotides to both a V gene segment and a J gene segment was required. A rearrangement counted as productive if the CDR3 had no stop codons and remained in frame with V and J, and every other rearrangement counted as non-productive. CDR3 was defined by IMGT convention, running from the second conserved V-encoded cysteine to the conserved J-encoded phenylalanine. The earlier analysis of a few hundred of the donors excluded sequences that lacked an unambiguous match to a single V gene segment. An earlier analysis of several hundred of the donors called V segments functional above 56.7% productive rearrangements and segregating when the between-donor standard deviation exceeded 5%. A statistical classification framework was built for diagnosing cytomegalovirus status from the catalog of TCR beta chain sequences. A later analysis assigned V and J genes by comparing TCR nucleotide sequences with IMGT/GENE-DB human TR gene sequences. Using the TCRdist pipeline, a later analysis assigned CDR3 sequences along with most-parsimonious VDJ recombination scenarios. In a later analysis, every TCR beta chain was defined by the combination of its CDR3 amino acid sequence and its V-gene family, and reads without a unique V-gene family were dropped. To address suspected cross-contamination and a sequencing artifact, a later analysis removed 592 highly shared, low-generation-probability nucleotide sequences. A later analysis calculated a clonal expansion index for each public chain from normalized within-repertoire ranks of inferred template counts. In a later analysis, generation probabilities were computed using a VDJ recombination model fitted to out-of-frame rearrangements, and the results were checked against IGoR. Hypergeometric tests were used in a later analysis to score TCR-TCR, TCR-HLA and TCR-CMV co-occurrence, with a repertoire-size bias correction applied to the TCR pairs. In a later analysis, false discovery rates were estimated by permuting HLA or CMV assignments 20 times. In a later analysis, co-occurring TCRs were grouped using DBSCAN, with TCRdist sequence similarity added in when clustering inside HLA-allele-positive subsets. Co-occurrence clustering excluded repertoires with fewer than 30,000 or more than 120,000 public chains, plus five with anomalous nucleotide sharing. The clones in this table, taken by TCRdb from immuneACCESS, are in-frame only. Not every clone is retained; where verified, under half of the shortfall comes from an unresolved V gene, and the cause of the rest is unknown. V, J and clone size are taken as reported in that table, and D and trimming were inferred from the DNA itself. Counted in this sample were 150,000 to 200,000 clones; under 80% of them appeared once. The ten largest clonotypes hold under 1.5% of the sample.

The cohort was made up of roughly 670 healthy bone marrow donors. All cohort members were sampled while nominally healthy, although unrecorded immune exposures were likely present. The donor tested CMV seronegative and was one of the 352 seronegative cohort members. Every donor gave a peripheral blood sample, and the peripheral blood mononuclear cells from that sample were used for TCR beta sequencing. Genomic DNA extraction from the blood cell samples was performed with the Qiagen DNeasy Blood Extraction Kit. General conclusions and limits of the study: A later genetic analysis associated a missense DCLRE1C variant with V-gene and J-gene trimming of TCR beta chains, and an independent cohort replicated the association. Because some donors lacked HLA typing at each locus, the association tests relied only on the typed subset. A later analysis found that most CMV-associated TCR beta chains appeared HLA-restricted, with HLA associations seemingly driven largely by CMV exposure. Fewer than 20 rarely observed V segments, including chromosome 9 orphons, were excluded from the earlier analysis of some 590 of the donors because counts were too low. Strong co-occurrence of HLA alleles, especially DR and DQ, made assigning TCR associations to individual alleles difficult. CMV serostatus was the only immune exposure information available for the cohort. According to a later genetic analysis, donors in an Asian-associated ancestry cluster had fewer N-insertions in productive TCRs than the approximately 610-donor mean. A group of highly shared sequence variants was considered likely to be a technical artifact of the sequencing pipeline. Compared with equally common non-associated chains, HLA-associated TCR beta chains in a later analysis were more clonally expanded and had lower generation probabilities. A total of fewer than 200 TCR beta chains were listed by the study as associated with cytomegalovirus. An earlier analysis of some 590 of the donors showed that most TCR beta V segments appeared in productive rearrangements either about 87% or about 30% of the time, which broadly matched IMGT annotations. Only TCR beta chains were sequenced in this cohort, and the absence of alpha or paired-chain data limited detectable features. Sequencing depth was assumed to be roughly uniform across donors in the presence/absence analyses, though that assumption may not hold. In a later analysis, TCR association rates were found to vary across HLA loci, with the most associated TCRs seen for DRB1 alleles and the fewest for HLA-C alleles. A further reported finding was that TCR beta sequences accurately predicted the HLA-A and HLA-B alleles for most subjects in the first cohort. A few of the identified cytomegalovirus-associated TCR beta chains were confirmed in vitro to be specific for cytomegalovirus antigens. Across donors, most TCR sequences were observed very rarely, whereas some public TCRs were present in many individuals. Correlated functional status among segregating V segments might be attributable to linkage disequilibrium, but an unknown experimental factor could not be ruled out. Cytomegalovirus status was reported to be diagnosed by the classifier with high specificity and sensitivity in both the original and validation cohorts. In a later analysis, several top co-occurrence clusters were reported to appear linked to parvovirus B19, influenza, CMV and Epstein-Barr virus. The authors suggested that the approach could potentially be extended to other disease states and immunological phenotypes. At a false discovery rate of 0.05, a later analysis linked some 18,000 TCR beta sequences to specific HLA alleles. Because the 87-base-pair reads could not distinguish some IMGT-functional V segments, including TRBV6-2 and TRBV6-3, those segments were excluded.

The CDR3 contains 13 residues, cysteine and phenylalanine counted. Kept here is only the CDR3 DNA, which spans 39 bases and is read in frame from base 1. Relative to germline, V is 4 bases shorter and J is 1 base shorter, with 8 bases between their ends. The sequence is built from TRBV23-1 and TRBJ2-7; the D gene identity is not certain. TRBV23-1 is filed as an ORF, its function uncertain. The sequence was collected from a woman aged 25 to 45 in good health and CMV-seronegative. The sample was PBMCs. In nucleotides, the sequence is TGCGCCAGCAGTCGTGTTAGATCCTACGAGCAGTACTTC. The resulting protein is CASSRVRSYEQYF.